This entry describes one T cell receptor (beta chain). Antigen specificity is unknown. The data were taken from a study of T cell repertoires in cytomegalovirus infection. Whole-study context: Researchers turned to recently identified HLA-C-restricted CMV epitopes as well as well-studied HLA-B-restricted ones. Evidence of both CMV infection and a matching HLA type came from public TCR beta signatures. Study-wide points: The cumulative frequency of public TCR beta families identified carriers of CMV plus the relevant HLA. There were HLA-C-restricted CMV-specific TCR beta clonotypes dominating the ex vivo response.

MiXCR, applied by TCRdb to the reads, yields one record per CDR3 protein. The sample carries roughly 730,000 distinct CDR3 sequences, roughly 30% recorded once. Germline V CDR1 and CDR2: DFQATT, SNEGSKA (reference sequence). The CDR3 sequence is 16 residues long. V lost 6 bases to trimming and J lost 5 bases, with 23 bases between them. The specimen was cultured PBMCs, collected from culture after CMV antigen stimulation. The sequence came from a human donor in good health (CMV status not recorded). Some clones in this sample may be carry-over from other donors' samples. The genes are TRBV20-1 and TRBJ2-1, with a possible D match to TRBD2 (5 bases). CDR3 protein: CSAGASGLAIDNEQFF. As DNA, the CDR3 is TGCAGTGCCGGAGCCTCGGGCTTAGCGATAGACAATGAGCAGTTCTTC.